This T cell receptor (beta chain) was captured in a study of graft-versus-host responses after intestinal transplantation (dated by TCRdb to the early 2020s). In terms of the full investigation: Multivisceral, liver-intestinal, or isolated intestinal transplants were received by the recipients. Every recipient was given anti-thymocyte globulin induction, followed by about three years of maintenance tacrolimus and steroids. Graft-versus-host and host-versus-graft alloreactive T cell clones were tracked in the graft, circulation and bone marrow after intestinal transplantation using bulk TCR-beta CDR3 sequencing. To identify alloreactive clones, pre-transplant mixed lymphocyte reaction products were sequenced and then compared with unstimulated pre-transplant donor and recipient T cells. The cohort enrolled some 23 intestinal transplant recipients including one retransplant, and 3 patients lacking pretransplant specimens were excluded. Donor T cell macrochimerism was defined as a peak of at least 4% donor T cells among recipient peripheral blood mononuclear cells. Rather than going through the commercial service, samples from a few later patients were sequenced in-house on an Illumina MiSeq and processed with MiXCR. Study-wide conclusions, independent of this receptor: GvH clones were detected in recipient bone marrow, and some of these GvH clones were observed earlier in ileal mucosa or blood, consistent with an intestinal mucosal origin. Conclusions were limited by the relatively low number and heterogeneity of intestinal transplant patients. High GvH to HvG T cell clonal ratios were observed in the allografts of patients with donor T cell macrochimerism. Early after transplant, declines in HvG clones were associated with peak levels of circulating GvH clones.

The CDR3 holds 13 amino acids from the cysteine to the phenylalanine. Only the CDR3 portion is preserved as DNA: 39 bases, with reading frame beginning at the first base. According to the germline V gene, CDR1 reads SNHLY and CDR2 reads FYNNEI. V is reduced by 5 bases and J by 3 bases, leaving a spacing of 10 bases between them. The label giving this sample's time point can be read as: cells obtained before transplantation from donor or recipient. In the mixed lymphocyte reactions, approximately 200,000 CFSE-labeled pre-transplant responders were plated with approximately 200,000 irradiated violet-dye-labeled stimulators and cultured for 5 to 7 days. Proliferating CD3+CD4+CFSE-low and CD3+CD8+CFSE-low responder cells were FACS-sorted on a BD Influx sorter after the mixed lymphocyte reaction. For this clone: No base quality values were provided; no much bigger clone lies one nucleotide off.

The library was generated by the immunoSEQ multiplex PCR assay. For most patients, genomic DNA was isolated with the Qiagen DNeasy Blood and Tissue Kit and shipped frozen to Adaptive Biotechnologies for TCR sequencing. For most patients, genomic DNA was subjected to high-throughput TCR-beta CDR3 sequencing by Adaptive Biotechnologies. From the authors' description of their analysis: Adaptive's ImmunoSEQ software was the source of the TCR sequencing data for over 15 patients, while three other patients were processed with MiXCR and VDJtools. To correct CD4 versus CD8 sorting errors, any sequence found in both subsets at a frequency ratio below 5:1 was removed. CDR3 nucleotide sequences shared between donor and recipient were removed because the origin of such sequences could not be assigned. To count as alloreactive, a clone needed at least 2-fold expansion over unstimulated cells and a minimum CFSE-low frequency of 0.002% (template counts) or 0.001% (read counts). Clones detected in sequenced pre-transplant spleen, lymph node, or MLR CFSE-low populations of the donor or recipient were defined as mappable. Cumulative frequency of alloreactive clones was calculated as a percentage of all sequences weighted by copy number. TCRdb retrieved this table from immuneACCESS and kept in-frame rearrangements only. Not all clones are present; in checked studies, unresolved V genes account for under half, and no reason is known for the remainder. V and J calls and clone size are given by that table; D and trimming were obtained from the DNA. This sample comprises 8,500 to 11,000 clones, roughly 29% of them detected only once. The ten largest make up about 5.8% of the sample.

The sequences come from alloreactive CD4+ T cells from a mixed lymphocyte reaction culture, collected before transplantation. The sample's cell subset or site label, in plain terms: CFSE-low proliferating T cells sorted from roughly six-day pre-transplant mixed lymphocyte reaction (GvH or HvG direction). The V gene is TRBV2 and the J gene is TRBJ1-1, with no confidently assigned D gene. The sequence derives from a human patient who was an organ donor for intestinal transplantation. This receptor carries the CDR3 CASSPWWDTEAFF. The nucleotide sequence is given as TGTGCCAGCAGTCCCTGGTGGGACACTGAAGCTTTCTTT.